One T cell receptor beta chain is described in this entry. The sample originates from a study of blood T cell repertoires in COVID-19. This CDR3 spans 13 amino acids. The V end was cut by 4 bases, the J end by 9 bases, with 14 bases between. Germline lookup yields CDR1 SGHRS and CDR2 YFSETQ. Sequenced by immunoSEQ multiplex PCR; TCRdb stores in-frame clones only, minus some. The sample includes approximately 61,000 clones, 85% to 90% of them seen just once. The TCR comes from a woman of 80 years or more with active COVID-19. Sample: peripheral blood. This rearrangement joins TRBV5-1 to TRBJ2-1; D not certain. The DNA of the CDR3 is TGCGCCAGCAGCCCCTCAGTATCGGGTGAGCAGTTCTTC. The encoded protein is CASSPSVSGEQFF.